Shown below are 24 T cell receptor beta chains from a single sample sequenced in a study of T-cell reconstitution after alpha-beta-depleted transplantation in children. Unique molecular identifiers were built into the TCRbeta library. TCRdb reanalysed the PCR reads using MiXCR and keeps one entry per CDR3 protein. The sample includes under 300,000 distinct CDR3 sequences, approximately 10% seen only once; the top ten take around 22%. The sample consisted of peripheral blood, taken 180 days after TCRalphabeta/CD19-depleted stem cell transplant. These receptors all come from a male patient aged 2 to 10 who had a stem cell transplant for chronic granulomatous disease, so the T cells may come from the graft donor.

This clonotype was seen ten or more times. The gene calls are TRBV7-2 and TRBJ2-2; tentative D call: TRBD2 (6 bases). Deletions cut 5 bases from V and 5 bases from J, with 15 bases between. CDR3 size: 15 residues. From germline, CDR1 is SGHTA and CDR2 FQGNSA. In nucleotides, the CDR3 is TGTGCCAGCAGCCACCGGAGGGGAGAGACCGGGGAGCTGTTTTTT. It encodes CASSHRRGETGELFF.

The chain joins TRBV7-2 to TRBJ2-7; TRBD1 matches at 8 bases. This CDR3 is 14 amino acids long. V lost 6 bases and J lost 1; bases outside the gene matches: 5. Germline V lookup: CDR1 SGHTA, CDR2 FQGNSA. CDR3: CASRRTGYSYEQYF. The CDR3 bases are TGTGCCAGCAGACGGACAGGGTATTCCTACGAGCAGTACTTC.

The sample holds many counts of this clonotype. The V call is TRBV5-1, the J call TRBJ1-5, with D tentatively TRBD1 (6 bases). With 4 bases removed from V and 0 bases from J, the gap between germline ends came to 17 bases. CDR1 is SGHRS and CDR2 is YFSETQ in the germline V gene. This CDR3 contains 17 residues. CDR3 nucleotide sequence: TGCGCCAGCAGCCCAGGACAGAGCACGTATAGCAATCAGCCCCAGCATTTT. It codes for CASSPGQSTYSNQPQHF.

This clonotype appeared a single time. This chain connects TRBV5-6 to TRBJ2-5; possibly TRBD1 for D (5 bases). With 1 base removed from V and 2 bases from J, the gap between germline ends came to 12 bases. Germline CDR1 reads SGHDT; CDR2 reads YYEEEE. This CDR3 is built from 15 residues. This CDR3 is CASSLSPGNQETQYF. The DNA for the CDR3 is TGTGCCAGCAGCTTGAGCCCAGGGAATCAAGAGACCCAGTACTTC.

This clonotype was counted ten times or more. The genes are TRBV14 and TRBJ2-2; 7 bases are a match to TRBD1. V was pared by 3 bases and J by 2 bases, with 3 bases of the junction left unmatched. Germline CDR1 reads SGHDN; CDR2 reads FVKESK. The length of the CDR3 is 15 residues. The CDR3 DNA reads TGTGCCAGCAGCCAGGACAGGACAAACACCGGGGAGCTGTTTTTT. Its protein is CASSQDRTNTGELFF.

At least ten counts were recorded for this clonotype. J is TRBJ2-1 and V is TRBV12-3 or TRBV12-4; a possible D gene is TRBD2 (5 bases). There are 14 residues in the CDR3. The V end lost 5 bases, the J end lost 3 bases, and 11 bases lay between the germline ends. In DNA form, the CDR3 reads TGTGCCAGCAGTATAAGGACTGACTACAATGAGCAGTTCTTC. Translation: CASSIRTDYNEQFF.

This clonotype appeared many times. The chain couples TRBV3-1 to TRBJ2-3; maybe TRBD1 (5 bases). Germline CDR1 LGHDT, CDR2 YNNKEL (reference sequence). This CDR3 spans 13 amino acids. Trimming removed 4 bases at V and 4 bases at J, with 9 bases between. The CDR3 DNA reads TGTGCCAGCAGCCGCAGGGAAGCAGATACGCAGTATTTT. Protein product: CASSRREADTQYF.

Many counts were recorded for this clonotype. This chain joins TRBV7-2 and TRBJ1-5; D is ambiguous. The length of the CDR3 is 15 residues. The germline V gene encodes CDR1 SGHTA and CDR2 FQGNSA. V was shortened by 5 bases and J by 2 bases, with 13 bases between the two germline ends. The CDR3 DNA is TGTGCCAGCAGCCCCAAGGACGGAGGCAATCAGCCCCAGCATTTT. This gives the protein CASSPKDGGNQPQHF.

There are many counts of this clonotype. The CDR3 nucleotides are TGCGCCAGCAGCCAAGATGGGTCATGGAGGGCCGGCGGGGAGCTGTTTTTT. Translating gives CASSQDGSWRAGGELFF. V gene TRBV4-3 combines with J gene TRBJ2-2; weak D call: TRBD2 (6 bases). The V gene lost 0 bases and the J gene lost 7 bases, with 18 bases spanning the gap. CDR3 length: 17 amino acids. Germline CDR1 is LGHNA and CDR2 is YSLEER.

The sample holds many counts of this clonotype. The rearrangement uses TRBV6-5 and TRBJ1-4; D remains unclear. Germline lookup yields CDR1 MNHEY and CDR2 SVGAGI. This CDR3 has 14 amino acids. Trimming pared 2 bases from V and 4 bases from J, leaving 8 bases between. The chain's CDR3 is CASSYREFNEKLFF. CDR3 DNA sequence: TGTGCCAGCAGTTACCGGGAGTTTAATGAAAAACTGTTTTTT.

This clonotype has a count of ten or more. CDR3 nucleotides: TGCAGCGTTCTCTTGGCTTACGAGCAGTACTTC. This gives the protein CSVLLAYEQYF. V and J are TRBV29-1 and TRBJ2-7; D not resolved. The ends were cut back, 5 bases at V and 4 bases at J, with 9 bases in the middle. CDR3 size: 11 residues. The germline CDR1 and CDR2 sequences are SQVTM and ANQGSEA.

This clonotype was detected ten times or more. The chain joins TRBV5-1 to TRBJ2-5, with D possibly called TRBD1 or TRBD2 (6 bases each). This CDR3 region has 15 residues. Trimming stripped 4 bases from V and 5 bases from J, with 18 bases between. CDR1 is SGHRS, CDR2 YFSETQ, per germline. In DNA form, the CDR3 reads TGCGCCAGCAGCCCCGCAGAGGGGGGAGATGAGACCCAGTACTTC. Translation gives CASSPAEGGDETQYF.

This clonotype was found many times. The rearrangement uses TRBV7-8 and TRBJ2-1, with TRBD2 matching over 9 bases. The junction had 7 bases not matched to a gene; V was cut back by 0 bases and J by 1 base. CDR3 length: 18 residues. CDR1 is SGHVS and CDR2 is FQNEAQ in the germline V gene. DNA of the CDR3: TGTGCCAGCAGCTTAGCGGGTCAGCGGGGGGCGTCCTACAATGAGCAGTTCTTC. This translates into CASSLAGQRGASYNEQFF.

This clonotype was seen ten or more times. The chain employs TRBV5-1 and TRBJ2-6; possibly TRBD1 for D (6 bases). This CDR3 contains 15 residues. V was trimmed by 4 bases and J by 4 bases, leaving 12 bases between them. Germline CDR1 is SGHRS and CDR2 is YFSETQ. CDR3 sequence: CASSVQGDGANVLTF. CDR3 DNA: TGCGCCAGCAGCGTACAGGGTGACGGGGCCAACGTCCTGACTTTC.

This clonotype was recorded many times. The CDR3 here is CASSREGLYEQYF. The CDR3 DNA follows: TGTGCCAGCAGCCGTGAGGGGCTGTACGAGCAGTACTTC. The V gene is TRBV3-1, the J gene TRBJ2-7; D possibly uses TRBD1 or TRBD2 (5 bases each). The CDR3 extends over 13 amino acids. Germline-derived CDR1 and CDR2 are LGHDT and YNNKEL (reference sequence). The ends were cut back, 4 bases at V and 4 bases at J, with 11 bases in the middle.

Ten or more counts support this clonotype. The chain links TRBV6-1 to TRBJ2-3; no reliable D call. Trimming took 1 base from V and 1 from J, leaving 9 bases between them. Per germline, CDR1 MNHNS and CDR2 SASEGT. CDR3 size: 15 residues. The CDR3 here is CASSEGTVRTDTQYF. CDR3 nucleotides: TGTGCCAGCAGTGAAGGGACGGTACGCACAGATACGCAGTATTTT.

This clonotype appeared a few times. The V call is TRBV20-1, the J call TRBJ1-2, with 8 positions matching TRBD1. Germline V gene lookup returns CDR1 DFQATT and CDR2 SNEGSKA (reference sequence). The CDR3 covers 14 residues. The trim removed 0 bases at V and 4 bases at J, leaving 4 bases unmatched. The CDR3 DNA is TGCAGTGCTAGAGATTATGGACAGGGCTATGGCTACACCTTC. Encoded protein: CSARDYGQGYGYTF.

This clonotype was seen at least ten times. V and J are TRBV20-1 and TRBJ2-2; 9 bases map to TRBD1. With V trimmed by 2 bases and J by 1 base, 5 bases remained unmatched. CDR1 and CDR2 from the germline V gene are DFQATT and SNEGSKA (reference sequence). The CDR3 runs to 16 residues. DNA of the CDR3: TGCAGTGCTAGATCCTGGACAGGGGAGAACACCGGGGAGCTGTTTTTT. This translates into CSARSWTGENTGELFF.

In its sample, this clonotype was seen many times. The V gene is TRBV15, the J gene TRBJ2-4; D is unresolved. The V end lost 0 bases, the J end lost 16 bases, and 13 bases lay between the germline ends. The germline CDR1 and CDR2 sequences are LNHNV and YYDKDF (reference sequence). The length of the CDR3 is 12 residues. The CDR3: CATSREWQNVYF. The CDR3 DNA is TGTGCCACCAGCAGAGAATGGCAGAACGTCTACTTC.

This clonotype was observed at least ten times. V is TRBV7-2 and J is TRBJ2-1, with D maybe TRBD1 (6 bases). Deletions cut 5 bases from V and 6 bases from J, with 14 bases between. Germline V CDR1 and CDR2: SGHTA, FQGNSA. The CDR3 length is 14 residues. The CDR3 protein is CASSTHRESNEQFF. The CDR3 region has the DNA TGTGCCAGCAGCACCCACAGGGAAAGCAATGAGCAGTTCTTC.

This chain links TRBV6-5 with TRBJ2-2; 7 bases match TRBD1. This CDR3 is built from 14 residues. Germline V CDR1 and CDR2: MNHEY, SVGAGI. V trimming: 0 bases; J trimming: 9 bases; junction bases outside the gene matches: 4. The CDR3 bases are TGTGCCAGCAGTTACTCGACAGGGCCCTGGGAGCTGTTTTTT. Amino acids: CASSYSTGPWELFF.

This clonotype was detected ten times or more. The chain carries TRBV6-1 and TRBJ1-1; no clear D. V lost 7 bases and J lost 2, with 11 bases in between. Germline lookup yields CDR1 MNHNS and CDR2 SASEGT. CDR3 length: 13 amino acids. CDR3 sequence reads: CASTDWANTEAFF. The CDR3, as DNA: TGTGCCAGCACCGACTGGGCCAACACTGAAGCTTTCTTT.

This clonotype was counted many times. The chain is built from TRBV29-1 and TRBJ1-2, with D tentatively TRBD1 (6 bases). CDR3 size: 12 residues. Germline CDR1 is SQVTM and CDR2 is ANQGSEA. Trimming took 4 bases from V and 3 from J, leaving 9 bases between them. The CDR3 sequence: CSVVGGDYGYTF. DNA for the CDR3: TGCAGCGTTGTGGGGGGCGACTATGGCTACACCTTC.

The CDR3, as DNA: TGTGCCAGCAGTTACTCGGGCAGCCCCTCCTACAATGAGCAGTTCTTC. It translates to CASSYSGSPSYNEQFF. This chain connects TRBV6-2 or TRBV6-3 to TRBJ2-1; D gene ambiguous. With 0 bases removed from V and 0 bases from J, the gap between germline ends came to 9 bases. Germline CDR1 and CDR2: MNHEY and SVGEGT. This CDR3 comprises 16 residues.